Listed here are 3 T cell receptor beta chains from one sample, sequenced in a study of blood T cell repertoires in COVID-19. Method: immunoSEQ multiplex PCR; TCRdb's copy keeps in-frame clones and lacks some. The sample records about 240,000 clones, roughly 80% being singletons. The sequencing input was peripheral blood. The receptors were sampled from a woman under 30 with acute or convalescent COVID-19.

CDR3 in DNA: TGCGCCAGCAGCTTGGCCGGGACAAAAGCTAACTATGGCTACACCTTC. Its translation: CASSLAGTKANYGYTF. V usage is TRBV5-1 and J usage is TRBJ1-2, with D tentatively TRBD1 (6 bases). Germline V gene data show CDR1 as SGHRS and CDR2 as YFSETQ. With 0 bases removed from V and 0 bases from J, the gap between germline ends came to 12 bases. This CDR3 contains 16 residues.

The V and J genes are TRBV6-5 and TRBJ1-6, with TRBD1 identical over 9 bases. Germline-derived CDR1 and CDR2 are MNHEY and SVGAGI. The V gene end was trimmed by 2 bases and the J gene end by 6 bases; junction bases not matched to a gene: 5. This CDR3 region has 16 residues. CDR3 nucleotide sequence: TGTGCCAGCAGTTACACCGGGACAGGGAGTAATTCACCCCTCCACTTT. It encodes CASSYTGTGSNSPLHF.

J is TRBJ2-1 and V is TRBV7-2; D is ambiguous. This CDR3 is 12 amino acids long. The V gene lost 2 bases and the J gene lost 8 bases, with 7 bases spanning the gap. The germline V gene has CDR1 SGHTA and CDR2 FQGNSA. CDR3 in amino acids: CASSLLFHEQFF. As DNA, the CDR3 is TGTGCCAGCAGCTTATTATTCCATGAGCAGTTCTTC. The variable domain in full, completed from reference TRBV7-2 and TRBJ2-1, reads GAGVSQSPSNKVTEKGKDVELRCDPISGHTALYWYRQSLGQGLEFLIYFQGNSAPDKSGLPSDRFSAERTGGSVSTLTIQRTQQEDSAVYLCASSLLFHEQFFGPGTRLTVL.